This T cell receptor (beta chain) was captured by sequencing in a study of Ad26.COV2.S vaccination and SARS-CoV-2 variants (dated by TCRdb to the early 2020s). As for the study more broadly: Donors in the vaccine arm were drawn from COV1001, a phase I-IIa trial of Ad26.COV2.S in healthy adults that was multicentre, randomized, double-blind and placebo-controlled. Ad26.COV2.S was administered intramuscularly at 5 x 10^10 or 1 x 10^11 viral particles, either as a single shot or as two shots given 56 days apart. TCRbeta repertoire sequencing was used to assess the specificity and breadth of SARS-CoV-2-reactive T cell receptors after Ad26.COV2.S vaccination. A total of roughly 32 samples were included in the TCR-sequenced set, comprising some 20 Ad26.COV2.S vaccine recipients, 5 placebo recipients and 8 SARS-CoV-2 convalescent individuals. Participants in the trial were split at random into five groups of five each, receiving low-dose or high-dose Ad26.COV2.S once or twice, or else placebo on both occasions. Throughout the experiments and outcome assessment, investigators stayed blinded to trial group allocation. Paper-wide results and their limitations: It was noted by the authors that total T cell responses may have been underestimated by the TCR breadth and depth analyses. Vaccine and placebo recipients had comparable non-spike TCR breadth, which fits with the vaccine containing only spike. Compared with placebo recipients, Ad26.COV2.S recipients showed higher spike-specific TCR breadth (P = 0.0014). After vaccination, substantial breadth of spike-specific CD8+ and CD4+ T cell responses was reported. Comparing responses between vaccine doses or regimens was not something the study was powered to do.

About this clone itself: Which antigen it targets is not known. Base qualities are not recorded, but no much larger clone differs from it by a single base.

The germline V gene encodes CDR1 SGHRS and CDR2 YFSETQ. Ends trimmed: V by 1 base, J by 7 bases; bases unmatched to a gene: 11. The CDR3 holds 17 amino acids from the cysteine to the phenylalanine. Only the CDR3 part of the read is kept: 51 bases, read in frame from the first base. The label giving this sample's treatment or condition can be read as: over 15 received Ad26.COV2.S at low or high dose, single or two shots; roughly 5 received placebo; per-sample allocation not given. For vaccine and placebo recipients, repertoires were sequenced using samples collected on day 63 after the first injection. In Cohort 1b, about 25 adults aged 18-55 years were enrolled at a single site in Boston, USA, between 29 July and 7 August 2020. Ad26.COV2.S consisted of a replication-incompetent adenovirus type 26 vector by which a prefusion-stabilized SARS-CoV-2 spike protein from the original Wuhan strain was expressed.

The immunoSEQ Assay was used to sequence TCRbeta CDR3 regions. After extraction, genomic DNA underwent amplification by bias-controlled multiplex PCR, followed by high-throughput sequencing. The authors' analysis ran thus. To quantify the absolute abundance of each unique TCRbeta CDR3 region, sequences were collapsed and filtered. T cell fraction was estimated by normalizing TCRbeta template counts to usable DNA, with usable DNA measured through amplification of reference genes found in all nucleated cells. Repertoire TCRs were annotated as SARS-CoV-2-specific by exact matching of V gene, CDR3 amino acid sequence and J gene to a known reactive TCR set. The reference SARS-CoV-2 TCR set came from MIRA and was filtered for enrichment in COVID-19-positive ImmuneCODE repertoires, removing public or cross-reactive TCRs. Drawing on the MIRA antigens, annotated TCRs were analysed further at the level of specific ORF or position within ORF. Depth was the summed frequency of annotated unique rearrangements, while breadth was defined as annotated unique rearrangements over total unique productive rearrangements. Group comparisons of TCR breadth used two-sided Wilcoxon rank-sum tests. In TCRdb, the immuneACCESS table is reduced to in-frame sequences with V and J assigned. These tables do not hold every clone; where another copy was compared, an unresolved V gene accounts for under half, and the others remain unexplained. Clonal size and the V and J genes are those of that table, whereas D and trimming came from the DNA. In this sample the table shows about 350,000 clones, about 89% of which occur a single time. The ten largest clones take up roughly 4.8% of the sample.

This receptor chain uses TRBV5-1 and TRBJ2-1; 10 central nucleotides agree with TRBD2. This specimen consisted of peripheral blood, obtained in a trial of Ad26.COV2.S vaccine versus placebo. The TCR originated in a person aged 18-60 years who received the Ad26.COV2.S COVID-19 vaccine or a placebo. The CDR3 reads as follows: CASSLSPSGSGLNEQFF. The DNA sequence follows: TGCGCCAGCAGCTTGTCCCCTAGCGGGAGTGGATTAAATGAGCAGTTCTTC.